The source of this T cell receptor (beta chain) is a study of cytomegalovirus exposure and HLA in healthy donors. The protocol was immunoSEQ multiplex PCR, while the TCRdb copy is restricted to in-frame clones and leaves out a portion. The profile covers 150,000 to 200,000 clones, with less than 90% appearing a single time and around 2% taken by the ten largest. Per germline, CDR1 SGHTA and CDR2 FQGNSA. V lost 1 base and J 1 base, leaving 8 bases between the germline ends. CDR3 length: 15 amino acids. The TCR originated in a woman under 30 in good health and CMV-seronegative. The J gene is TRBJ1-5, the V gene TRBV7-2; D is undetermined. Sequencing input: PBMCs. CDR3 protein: CASSLGSLSNQPQHF. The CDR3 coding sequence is TGTGCCAGCAGCTTAGGGTCGCTAAGCAATCAGCCCCAGCATTTT.